This entry lists 6 T cell receptor beta chains sequenced from one sample in a study of shared clonotypes between healthy human individuals. Profiling relied on immunoSEQ multiplex PCR, and the TCRdb table lists in-frame clones only, not all of them. The sample holds more than 400,000 clones, 90% to 96% seen once. Source material: naive CD4+ T cells sorted from blood. Subset noted: CD45RA+ positively selected. These receptors originate from a woman in her 30s in good health.

This sequence joins TRBV18 and TRBJ2-5; 7 bases match TRBD1. V trimming: 4 bases; J trimming: 2 bases; junction bases outside the gene matches: 4. Germline values: CDR1 KGHSH, CDR2 LQKENI. The CDR3 covers 14 residues. CDR3 coding DNA: TGTGCCAGCTCACTCGGGACAGCTCAAGAGACCCAGTACTTC. Amino acid sequence: CASSLGTAQETQYF.

This sequence joins TRBV25-1 and TRBJ2-2, with unresolved D. The CDR3 spans 12 residues. Trimming took off 3 bases at V and 3 bases at J, with 2 bases between the two ends. Germline CDR1 is MGHDK and CDR2 is SYGVNS. This CDR3 reads CASSDHTGELFF. CDR3 sequence (DNA): TGTGCCAGCAGTGATCACACCGGGGAGCTGTTTTTT. The variable domain in full, with the rest retrieved from reference TRBV25-1 and TRBJ2-2, is EADIYQTPRYLVIGTGKKITLECSQTMGHDKMYWYQQDPGMELHLIHYSYGVNSTEKGDLSSESTVSRIRTEHFPLTLESARPSHTSQYLCASSDHTGELFFGEGSRLTVL.

The chain has TRBV7-6 and TRBJ2-2, with D possibly TRBD2 on 6 matching bases. The CDR3 spans 14 residues. CDR1 SGHVS and CDR2 FNYEAQ come from the germline V gene. V was shortened by 6 bases and J by 4 bases, with 12 bases between the two germline ends. The CDR3 sequence is CASRAGRSTGELFF. The CDR3 DNA reads as TGTGCCAGCAGAGCGGGCCGGAGCACCGGGGAGCTGTTTTTT.

This clone was found once. The rearrangement links TRBV5-6 to TRBJ2-1; D not resolved. The CDR3 is 17 amino acids. V dropped 4 bases and J dropped 0 bases, with 17 bases sitting between them. Germline V lookup: CDR1 SGHDT, CDR2 YYEEEE. The CDR3 nucleotides read TGTGCCAGCAGCCCCGACCATAGGCGGAACTCCTACAATGAGCAGTTCTTC. Its protein is CASSPDHRRNSYNEQFF.

This clone was counted a single time. The V call is TRBV28, the J call TRBJ2-4; D is perhaps TRBD2 (6 bases). The V end lost 3 bases, the J end lost 11 bases, and 8 bases lay between the germline ends. Germline V gene data show CDR1 as MDHEN and CDR2 as SYDVKM. There are 11 residues in the CDR3. The CDR3 loop is CASSFRDFQYF. The CDR3 DNA sequence: TGTGCCAGCAGTTTTAGGGACTTTCAGTACTTC.

This clone was observed once. The chain recombines TRBV2 with TRBJ2-5; TRBD1 matches 9 bases. The J call may be wrong; the DNA end is better matched by TRBJ2-7. Germline lookup yields CDR1 SNHLY and CDR2 FYNNEI. The CDR3 runs 17 residues. In DNA, the CDR3 is TGTGCCAGCAGTGAACCGGGACAGGGTACGAGAAGATACGAGCAGTACTTC. This gives the protein CASSEPGQGTRRYEQYF.